This passage covers 22 T cell receptor beta chains from one sample sequenced in a study of T cells in Graves' hyperthyroidism and ophthalmopathy. The source material, RNA transcripts, was used to amplify TCR beta CDR3 regions. During a first-round RT-PCR of the TCR CDR3, the HTBI primer set was used. MiXCR, applied by TCRdb to the multiplex PCR reads, yields one record per CDR3 protein. The sample yields about 700,000 distinct CDR3 sequences, 14% seen once. Sample: blood. The receptors were gathered from a woman between 18 and 29 years old with Graves' hyperthyroidism.

This clonotype was seen many times. The DNA of the CDR3 is TGTGCCAGCAGCTTAATTCTCGATGACAATGAGCAGTTCTTC. Translation gives CASSLILDDNEQFF. The chain uses TRBV7-2 and TRBJ2-1; no clear D gene. The CDR3 contains 14 residues. The V end was cut by 2 bases, the J end by 5 bases, with 10 bases between. The germline gives CDR1 SGHTA, CDR2 FQGNSA.

This clonotype came up many times. The chain employs TRBV28 and TRBJ1-2; the D gene is possibly TRBD1 (5 bases). The V gene's germline CDR1 is MDHEN and CDR2 SYDVKM. V dropped 4 bases and J dropped 7 bases, with 10 bases sitting between them. The length of the CDR3 is 12 residues. In DNA, the CDR3 is TGTGCCAGCAGTTATCAGGGAGGTGGCTACACCTTC. It yields the protein CASSYQGGGYTF.

This clonotype was seen only a few times. This chain links TRBV28 with TRBJ1-2, with TRBD1 as a possible D gene (5 bases). There are 14 residues in the CDR3. The germline V and J ends were trimmed by 6 bases and 8 bases, with 19 bases remaining between them. Germline lookup yields CDR1 MDHEN and CDR2 SYDVKM. The CDR3 loop reads CASRPPGGTIGYTF. CDR3 DNA sequence: TGTGCCAGCAGACCCCCGGGAGGGACTATCGGCTACACCTTC.

The chain couples TRBV7-9 to TRBJ1-1; D remains ambiguous. This CDR3 region has 14 residues. Per germline, CDR1 SEHNR and CDR2 FQNEAQ (reference sequence). Trimming removed 2 bases at V and 0 bases at J, with 7 bases between. CDR3 amino acids: CASSLPLMNTEAFF. The CDR3 nucleotides are TGTGCCAGCAGCTTACCGCTGATGAACACTGAAGCTTTCTTT.

The chain carries TRBV28 and TRBJ2-7, with a tentative D call TRBD2 (5 bases). This CDR3 region has 16 residues. Germline V CDR1 and CDR2: MDHEN, SYDVKM. V was trimmed by 7 bases and J by 3 bases, leaving 22 bases between them. This CDR3 reads CASKSPGSSWDYEQYF. The CDR3 DNA reads TGTGCCAGCAAAAGTCCGGGGTCTTCTTGGGACTACGAGCAGTACTTC.

The chain uses TRBV6-1 and TRBJ2-4; D unresolved. Trimming shortened V by 5 bases and J by 0 bases, and 11 bases separated the two germline ends. Germline V gene lookup returns CDR1 MNHNS and CDR2 SASEGT. This CDR3 is 15 amino acids long. The CDR3 DNA reads TGTGCCAGCAGTACCCTACCACTAGCCAAAAACATTCAGTACTTC. This sequence encodes CASSTLPLAKNIQYF.

A remark on this clonotype: A read error may be the cause here, since a much bigger clone is one base away. The chain recombines TRBV11-3 with TRBJ2-7; D uncertain. The CDR3 runs 14 residues. Trimming stripped 5 bases from V and 7 bases from J, with 18 bases between. Germline V lookup: CDR1 SGHNT, CDR2 YENEEA. The CDR3 nucleotides read TGTGCCAGCAGCCAAGATGCCAGCCTGAATGAGCAGTACTTC. The encoded protein is CASSQDASLNEQYF. The variable domain in full, with the rest retrieved from reference TRBV11-3 and TRBJ2-7, is EAGVVQSPRYKIIEKKQPVAFWCNPISGHNTLYWYLQNLGQGPELLIRYENEEAVDDSQLPKDRFSAERLKGVDSTLKIQPAELGDSAVYLCASSQDASLNEQYFGPGTRLTVT.

This clonotype has ten or more counts. The chain joins TRBV30 to TRBJ2-1; tentatively, D is TRBD2 (5 bases). Germline V gives CDR1 GTSNPN, CDR2 SVGIG (reference sequence). V gave up 0 bases and J gave up 9 bases, with 9 bases separating them. This CDR3 is 12 amino acids long. The CDR3 DNA follows: TGTGCCTGGAGTGTTCGGGGTATTGAGCAGTTCTTC. Translating gives CAWSVRGIEQFF.

The rearrangement joins TRBV4-3 to TRBJ2-1, with D possibly matching TRBD1 (6 bases). V shed 0 bases and J shed 2 bases, with 14 bases lying between them. Germline V lookup: CDR1 LGHNA, CDR2 YSLEER. The CDR3 length is 17 residues. The CDR3 DNA reads as TGCGCCAGCAGCCAAGATCTGCGCAGGGGTACCTACAATGAGCAGTTCTTC. It is translated as CASSQDLRRGTYNEQFF.

The chain is built from TRBV27 and TRBJ1-5, with unresolved D. The germline gives CDR1 MNHEY, CDR2 SMNVEV (reference sequence). CDR3 length: 15 amino acids. Trimming stripped 5 bases from V and 4 bases from J, with 15 bases between. Here the CDR3 reads CASSPKVAANQPQHF. In DNA form, the CDR3 reads TGTGCCAGCAGTCCCAAGGTCGCGGCTAATCAGCCCCAGCATTTT.

The rearrangement links TRBV12-3 or TRBV12-4 to TRBJ2-2, with D possibly TRBD2 on 5 matching bases. The CDR3 consists of 14 residues. V lost 6 bases to trimming and J lost 4 bases, with 12 bases between them. CDR3 residues: CASRADYFTGELFF. DNA for the CDR3: TGTGCCAGCAGGGCCGACTATTTCACCGGGGAGCTGTTTTTT.

With regard to this clonotype: At one end the junction does not follow the germline gene, possibly because of a read error. V and J are TRBV20-1 and TRBJ2-7, with a weak D call TRBD2 (5 bases). Germline V gene sequence: CDR1 DFQATT, CDR2 SNEGSKA (reference sequence). This CDR3 is built from 12 residues. The chain's CDR3 is CSARGRTGEQCF. The CDR3 coding sequence is TGCAGTGCTAGGGGTCGGACTGGCGAGCAGTGCTTC.

The genes are TRBV4-1 and TRBJ2-7, with TRBD1 matching over 11 bases. CDR3 size: 16 residues. Trimming cost V 7 bases and J 2 bases; bases outside gene matches: 10. The germline CDR1 and CDR2 sequences are MGHRA and YSYEKL. Written as DNA, the CDR3 is TGCGCCAGCACCCATGCCCCGGGACAGGGGGCCTACGAGCAGTACTTC. Encoded protein: CASTHAPGQGAYEQYF.

This clonotype appeared a few times. A read error may be the cause here, since a much bigger clone is one base away. The rearrangement links TRBV11-2 to TRBJ2-7, with 10 bases matching TRBD2. The V segment lost 5 bases and the J segment 2 bases; nucleotides outside the gene matches: 6. The CDR3 runs to 15 residues. Germline V gene sequence: CDR1 SGHAT, CDR2 FQNNGV. The CDR3 protein is CASSQGLAHTYEQYF. The CDR3 DNA reads as TGTGCCAGCAGCCAGGGACTAGCGCATACCTACGAGCAGTACTTC.

This clonotype was seen ten or more times. The chain links TRBV2 to TRBJ2-7; D might be TRBD1 (6 bases). The CDR3 sequence is 15 residues long. V was trimmed by 2 bases and J by 4 bases, leaving 15 bases between them. Germline CDR1 reads SNHLY; CDR2 reads FYNNEI. The DNA for the CDR3 is TGTGCCAGCAGTGAACTAAGCCTACAGGGATACGAGCAGTACTTC. Translated: CASSELSLQGYEQYF.

In its sample, this clonotype was seen many times. V gene TRBV2 combines with J gene TRBJ2-1; D possibly corresponds to TRBD2 (6 bases). The V and J ends lost 8 bases and 9 bases respectively, with 26 bases between them. Germline V CDR1 and CDR2: SNHLY, FYNNEI. This CDR3 has 16 residues. CDR3 sequence reads: CASGAKRVDQGSEQFF. The CDR3 region has the DNA TGTGCCAGCGGGGCGAAGCGGGTGGACCAAGGGAGTGAGCAGTTCTTC.

This clonotype was seen at least ten times. The chain carries TRBV6-6 and TRBJ2-1; D is unresolved. Trimming cost V 2 bases and J 8 bases, with 4 bases left between them. The CDR3 has 11 residues. CDR1 and CDR2 from the germline V gene are MNHNY and SVGAGI (reference sequence). CDR3 protein: CASSYVYEQFF. CDR3 sequence (DNA): TGTGCCAGCAGTTACGTATATGAGCAGTTCTTC.

The sample holds a few counts of this clonotype. The chain carries TRBV6-5 and TRBJ1-4, with 7 bases fitting TRBD1. The germline CDR1 and CDR2 sequences are MNHEY and SVGAGI. The CDR3 totals 16 residues. J was trimmed by 5 bases and V by 0 bases; bases with no gene match: 6. The CDR3 loop reads CASSYSGGYPNEKLFF. As DNA, the CDR3 is TGTGCCAGCAGTTACTCAGGGGGCTACCCGAATGAAAAACTGTTTTTT.

V usage is TRBV6-5 and J usage is TRBJ1-4; possibly TRBD1 for D (6 bases). Trimming stripped 0 bases from V and 8 bases from J, with 19 bases between. The CDR3 length is 17 residues. CDR1 is MNHEY and CDR2 is SVGAGI in the germline V gene. The CDR3 region has the DNA TGTGCCAGCAGTTACTCGTTTTATTCCGGGGGCGGCGAAAAACTGTTTTTT. Protein: CASSYSFYSGGGEKLFF.

The chain employs TRBV14 and TRBJ2-5; tentative D call: TRBD2 (5 bases). The CDR3 covers 15 residues. Germline CDR1 SGHDN, CDR2 FVKESK. V lost 3 bases and J 7 bases, leaving 18 bases between the germline ends. The CDR3 is CASSHRQASRGTQYF. The DNA for the CDR3 is TGTGCCAGCAGCCACCGGCAGGCCTCTCGGGGGACCCAGTACTTC. Looking up the rest from reference TRBV14 and TRBJ2-5 gives the full variable domain: EAGVTQFPSHSVIEKGQTVTLRCDPISGHDNLYWYRRVMGKEIKFLLHFVKESKQDESGMPNNRFLAERTGGTYSTLKVQPAELEDSGVYFCASSHRQASRGTQYFGPGTRLLVL.

There are a few counts of this clonotype. This chain connects TRBV29-1 to TRBJ2-7; the match to TRBD2 covers 7 bases. This CDR3 is 14 amino acids long. Looked up from germline, CDR1 is SQVTM and CDR2 is ANQGSEA. After removal of 4 bases from V and 4 bases from J, the junction contained 10 bases not matched to a gene. CDR3 bases: TGCAGCGTTGGGGGGGGGGAAGTGGGATACGAGCAGTACTTC. Amino acid sequence: CSVGGGEVGYEQYF.

The chain has TRBV2 and TRBJ2-5; D unresolved. The CDR3 has 12 amino acids. V lost 2 bases to trimming and J lost 4 bases, with 5 bases between them. Germline-derived CDR1 and CDR2 are SNHLY and FYNNEI. DNA for the CDR3: TGTGCCAGCAGTGAAACCCCAGAGACCCAGTACTTC. It yields the protein CASSETPETQYF.